This record covers a single T cell receptor beta chain. In germline, CDR1 is LGHDT, CDR2 YNNKEL (reference sequence). Trimming removed 3 bases from V and 4 bases from J; junction bases left unmatched: 8. The length of the CDR3 is 15 residues. Clones were sequenced by immunoSEQ multiplex PCR, and TCRdb holds only the in-frame ones, with some missing. Of a few hundred thousand clones in the sample, about 90% were seen once. The sample is drawn from a study of blood T cell repertoires in COVID-19. Overall study context: Material from acute and convalescent COVID-19 was sourced from the United States, Italy and Spain. PBMCs, B-cell-depleted T cells, or T cells were the source of the cDNA or gDNA that made up the material.

Those enrolled, adults aged about 18 to 95 years, came from 25 or so US areas. Donors were grouped by their self-reported clinical history. The TCR originated in a woman aged 25 to 39 who had recovered from COVID-19. This chain uses TRBV3-1 (or the pseudogene TRBV3-2) with TRBJ1-1; 7 nucleotides agree with TRBD1. Sequencing was done on a sample of PBMCs or T cells enriched from blood (not recorded which). CDR3 in amino acids: CASSQLDRRGTEAFF. CDR3 sequence (DNA): TGTGCCAGCAGCCAGTTGGACAGGCGGGGCACTGAAGCTTTCTTT.